This is a list of T cell receptor beta chains from one sample in a study of shared clonotypes between healthy human individuals. Sequencing was performed with immunoSEQ multiplex PCR; in TCRdb, only in-frame clones are kept and a portion is missing. Of about 1.1 million clones listed, around three quarters were seen once; the top ten hold under 0.6%. Sequenced sample: memory CD4+ T cells from PBMCs. These receptors came from a man between 18 and 29 years old in good health. Some clones in this sample may be carry-over from other donors' samples. Each CDR3 is given with its conserved first and last residue.

v_gene: TRBV6-5
j_gene: TRBJ1-5
CDR3aa: CASSHQPQHF

v_gene: TRBV4-2
j_gene: TRBJ2-6
CDR3aa: CASSLVVEALGANVLTF

v_gene: TRBV19
j_gene: TRBJ2-7
CDR3aa: CASSPEVSWTSGSYEQYF

v_gene: TRBV2
j_gene: TRBJ2-5
CDR3aa: CASSGVTPRETQYF

v_gene: TRBV7-9
j_gene: TRBJ1-1
CDR3aa: CASSSGGTLIALNTEAFF

v_gene: TRBV5-1
j_gene: TRBJ2-5
CDR3aa: CASELGIAGAQETQYF

v_gene: TRBV27
j_gene: TRBJ2-7
CDR3aa: CASSPTKPKTYEQYF

v_gene: TRBV4-1
j_gene: TRBJ1-5
CDR3aa: CASSQDWGEFNQPQHF

v_gene: TRBV12-5
j_gene: TRBJ2-1
CDR3aa: CASGTRTSGLYNEQFF

v_gene: TRBV6-5
j_gene: TRBJ2-2
CDR3aa: CASSRTGETGELFF

v_gene: TRBV19
j_gene: TRBJ1-2
CDR3aa: CASSLGAGPGGYTF

v_gene: TRBV6-1
j_gene: TRBJ2-7
CDR3aa: CATTGISYEQYF

v_gene: TRBV5-3
j_gene: TRBJ2-7
CDR3aa: CARSNEQYF

v_gene: TRBV10-3
j_gene: TRBJ2-7
CDR3aa: CAISEGQGHYEQYF

v_gene: TRBV15
j_gene: TRBJ2-7
CDR3aa: CATSRGLGGRVYEQYF

v_gene: TRBV18
j_gene: TRBJ2-3
CDR3aa: CASSPDRFDTQYF

v_gene: TRBV2
j_gene: TRBJ2-5
CDR3aa: CASAGLAGIQETQYF

v_gene: TRBV6-1
j_gene: TRBJ2-5
CDR3aa: CASSVDTALFQETQYF

v_gene: TRBV7-8
j_gene: TRBJ1-5
CDR3aa: CASSLGTDTRNQPQHF

v_gene: TRBV18
j_gene: TRBJ2-7
CDR3aa: CASSPGALYEQYF